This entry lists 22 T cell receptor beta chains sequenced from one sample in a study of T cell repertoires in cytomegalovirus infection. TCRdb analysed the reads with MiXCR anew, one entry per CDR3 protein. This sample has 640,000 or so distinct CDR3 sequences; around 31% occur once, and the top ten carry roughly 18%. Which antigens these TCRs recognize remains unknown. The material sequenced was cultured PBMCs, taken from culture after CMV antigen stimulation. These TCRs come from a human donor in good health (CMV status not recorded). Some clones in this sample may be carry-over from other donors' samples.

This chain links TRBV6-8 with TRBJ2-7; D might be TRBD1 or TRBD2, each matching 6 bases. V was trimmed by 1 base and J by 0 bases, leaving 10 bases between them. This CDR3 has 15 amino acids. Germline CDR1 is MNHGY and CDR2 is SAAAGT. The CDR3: CASSYWGATSYEQYF. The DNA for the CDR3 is TGTGCCAGCAGTTACTGGGGGGCAACCTCCTACGAGCAGTACTTC.

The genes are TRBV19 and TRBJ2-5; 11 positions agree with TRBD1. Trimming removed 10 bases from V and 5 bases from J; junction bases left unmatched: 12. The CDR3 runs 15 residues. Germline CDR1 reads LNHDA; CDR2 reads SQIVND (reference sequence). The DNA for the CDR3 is TGTGCCAACCACGGACAGGGGGCGCGTTTGGAGACCCAGTACTTC. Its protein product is CANHGQGARLETQYF.

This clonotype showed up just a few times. This CDR3 reads CASSLRDSAGYEQYF. Here the CDR3 DNA reads TGTGCCAGCAGCTTAAGGGACAGCGCCGGGTACGAGCAGTACTTC. This sequence joins TRBV7-2 and TRBJ2-7, with TRBD1 matching over 7 bases. The CDR3 is 15 amino acids. Germline CDR1 and CDR2: SGHTA and FQGNSA. Losses at the gene ends were 2 bases for V and 4 bases for J; bases not matched to a gene: 8.

The CDR3: CASSSQGAINSPLHF. CDR3 DNA: TGTGCCAGCAGTTCTCAGGGGGCGATCAATTCACCCCTCCACTTT. The chain links TRBV6-6 to TRBJ1-6; 8 nucleotides align to TRBD1. V trimming: 4 bases; J trimming: 7 bases; junction bases outside the gene matches: 6. This CDR3 is built from 15 residues. The V gene's germline CDR1 is MNHNY and CDR2 SVGAGI (reference sequence).

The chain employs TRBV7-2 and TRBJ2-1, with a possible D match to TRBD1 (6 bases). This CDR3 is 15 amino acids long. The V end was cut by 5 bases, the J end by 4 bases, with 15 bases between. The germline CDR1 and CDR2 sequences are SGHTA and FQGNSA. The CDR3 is CASSKAGQNYNEQFF. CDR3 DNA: TGTGCCAGCAGCAAGGCAGGACAGAATTACAATGAGCAGTTCTTC.

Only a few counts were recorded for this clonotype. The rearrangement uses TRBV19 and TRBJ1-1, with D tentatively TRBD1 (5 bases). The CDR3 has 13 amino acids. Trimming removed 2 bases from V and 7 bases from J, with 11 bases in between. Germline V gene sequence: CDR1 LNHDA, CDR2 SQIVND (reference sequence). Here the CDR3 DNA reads TGTGCCAGTAGTATAAGGGGAGTCTTTGAAGCTTTCTTT. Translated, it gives CASSIRGVFEAFF.

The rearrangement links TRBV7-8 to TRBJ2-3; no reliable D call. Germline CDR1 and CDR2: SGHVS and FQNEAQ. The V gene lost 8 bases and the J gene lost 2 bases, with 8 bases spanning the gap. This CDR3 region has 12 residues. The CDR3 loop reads CASGPHTDTQYF. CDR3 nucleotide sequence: TGTGCCAGCGGACCCCACACAGATACGCAGTATTTT.

The CDR3 nucleotides read TGTGCCAGCAGCTTATCGAGCGATGGGTACAATGAGCAGTTCTTC. Its protein product is CASSLSSDGYNEQFF. The V and J genes are TRBV7-2 and TRBJ2-1; unclear D gene. The CDR3 has 15 residues. Germline CDR1 reads SGHTA; CDR2 reads FQGNSA. Trimming pared 2 bases from V and 4 bases from J, leaving 12 bases between.

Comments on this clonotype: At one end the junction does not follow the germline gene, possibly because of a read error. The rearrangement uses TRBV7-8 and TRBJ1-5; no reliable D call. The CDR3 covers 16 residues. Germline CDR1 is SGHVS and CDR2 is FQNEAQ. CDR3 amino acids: CASSLALQYSNQPRHF. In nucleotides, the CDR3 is TGTGCCAGCAGCTTAGCGCTACAGTATAGCAATCAGCCCCGGCATTTT.

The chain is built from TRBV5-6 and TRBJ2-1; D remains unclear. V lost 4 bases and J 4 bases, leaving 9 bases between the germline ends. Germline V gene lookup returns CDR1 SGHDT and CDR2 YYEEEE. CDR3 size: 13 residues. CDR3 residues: CASSLRIYNEQFF. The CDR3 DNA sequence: TGTGCCAGCAGCCTCCGGATTTACAATGAGCAGTTCTTC.

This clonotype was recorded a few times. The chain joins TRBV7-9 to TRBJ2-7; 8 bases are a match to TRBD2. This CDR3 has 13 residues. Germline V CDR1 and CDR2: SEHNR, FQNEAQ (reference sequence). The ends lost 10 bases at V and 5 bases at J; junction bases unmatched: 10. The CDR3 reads CAIPGGGIDEQYF. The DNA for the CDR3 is TGTGCCATCCCAGGCGGGGGGATCGACGAGCAGTACTTC.

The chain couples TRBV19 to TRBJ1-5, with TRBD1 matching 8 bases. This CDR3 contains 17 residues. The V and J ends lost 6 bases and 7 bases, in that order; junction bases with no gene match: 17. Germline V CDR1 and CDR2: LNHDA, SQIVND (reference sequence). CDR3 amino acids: CASRSTANTGGIQPQHF. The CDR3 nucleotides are TGTGCCAGTAGATCGACCGCCAACACAGGGGGGATACAGCCCCAGCATTTT.

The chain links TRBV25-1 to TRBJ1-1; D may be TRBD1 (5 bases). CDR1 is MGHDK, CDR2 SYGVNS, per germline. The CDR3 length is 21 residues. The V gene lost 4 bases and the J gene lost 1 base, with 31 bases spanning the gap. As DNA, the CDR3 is TGTGCCAGCAGTGGTTACAGGACTTTCGTCCCGACCCCGGTGTCGAACACTGAAGCTTTCTTT. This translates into CASSGYRTFVPTPVSNTEAFF.

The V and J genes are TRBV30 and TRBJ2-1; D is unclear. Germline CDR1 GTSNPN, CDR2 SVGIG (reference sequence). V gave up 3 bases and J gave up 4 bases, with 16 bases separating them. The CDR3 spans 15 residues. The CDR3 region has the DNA TGTGCCTGGAGCACGGCTCTCTTGGCTTACAATGAGCAGTTCTTC. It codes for CAWSTALLAYNEQFF. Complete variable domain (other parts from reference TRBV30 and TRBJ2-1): SQTIHQWPATLVQPVGSPLSLECTVEGTSNPNLYWYRQAAGRGLQLLFYSVGIGQISSEVPQNLSASRPQDRQFILSSKKLLLSDSGFYLCAWSTALLAYNEQFFGPGTRLTVL.

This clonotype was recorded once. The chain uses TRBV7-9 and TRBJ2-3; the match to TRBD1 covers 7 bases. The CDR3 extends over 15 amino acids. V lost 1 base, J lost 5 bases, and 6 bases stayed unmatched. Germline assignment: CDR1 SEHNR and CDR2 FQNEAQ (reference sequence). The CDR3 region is CASSLVTQGEDTQYF. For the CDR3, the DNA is TGTGCCAGCAGCTTAGTAACCCAGGGGGAAGATACGCAGTATTTT.

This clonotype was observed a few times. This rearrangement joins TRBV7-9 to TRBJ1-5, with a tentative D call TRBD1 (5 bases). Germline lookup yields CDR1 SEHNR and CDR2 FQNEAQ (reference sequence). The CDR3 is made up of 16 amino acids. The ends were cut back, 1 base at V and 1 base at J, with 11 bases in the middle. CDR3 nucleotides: TGTGCCAGCAGCTTAGTAGGGGCCGTGAGCAATCAGCCCCAGCATTTT. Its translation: CASSLVGAVSNQPQHF.

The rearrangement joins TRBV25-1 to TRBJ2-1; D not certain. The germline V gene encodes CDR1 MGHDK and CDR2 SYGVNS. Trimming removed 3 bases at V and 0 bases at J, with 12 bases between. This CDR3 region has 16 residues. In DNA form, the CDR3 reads TGTGCCAGCAGTGATACCATTCCAAGCTCCTACAATGAGCAGTTCTTC. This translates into CASSDTIPSSYNEQFF.

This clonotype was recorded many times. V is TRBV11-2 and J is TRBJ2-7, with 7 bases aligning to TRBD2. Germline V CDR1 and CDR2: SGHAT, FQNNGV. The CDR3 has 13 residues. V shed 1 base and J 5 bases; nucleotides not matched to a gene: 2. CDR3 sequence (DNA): TGTGCCAGCAGCTTAGCGGGAGGTAACGAGCAGTACTTC. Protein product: CASSLAGGNEQYF.

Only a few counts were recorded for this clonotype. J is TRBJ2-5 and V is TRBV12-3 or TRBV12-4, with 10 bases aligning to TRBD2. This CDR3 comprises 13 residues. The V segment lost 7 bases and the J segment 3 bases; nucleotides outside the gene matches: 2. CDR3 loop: CASTLAGEETQYF. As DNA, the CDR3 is TGTGCCAGCACCCTAGCGGGGGAAGAGACCCAGTACTTC.

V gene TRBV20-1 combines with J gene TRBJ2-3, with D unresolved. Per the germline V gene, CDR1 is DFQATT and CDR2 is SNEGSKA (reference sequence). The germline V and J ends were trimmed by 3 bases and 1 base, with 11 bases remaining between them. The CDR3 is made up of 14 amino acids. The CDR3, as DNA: TGCAGTGCTAGTCGGCCCCTCCGCACAGATACGCAGTATTTT. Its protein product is CSASRPLRTDTQYF.

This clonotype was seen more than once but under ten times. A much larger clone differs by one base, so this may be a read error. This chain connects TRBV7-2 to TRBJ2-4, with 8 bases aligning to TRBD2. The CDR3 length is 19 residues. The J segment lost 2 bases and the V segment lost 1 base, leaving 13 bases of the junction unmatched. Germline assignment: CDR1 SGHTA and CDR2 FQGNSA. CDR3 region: CASSLGLAGRRSSKNIQYF. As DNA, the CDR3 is TGTGCCAGCAGCTTAGGGCTAGCGGGTAGGAGGTCGTCCAAAAACATTCAGTACTTC.

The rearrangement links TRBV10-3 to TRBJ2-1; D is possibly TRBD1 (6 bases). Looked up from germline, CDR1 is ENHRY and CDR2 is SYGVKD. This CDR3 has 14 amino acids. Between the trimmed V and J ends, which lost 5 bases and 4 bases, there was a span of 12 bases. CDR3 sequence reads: CAISQDRIYNEQFF. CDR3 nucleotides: TGTGCCATCAGTCAAGACAGGATATACAATGAGCAGTTCTTC.